The T cell receptor beta chain under discussion was sequenced for a study of T and B cells in COVID-19 patients. Across the whole study: COVID-19 patients gave peripheral blood either during active infection or after recovery. Overall study findings and caveats: No sequencing was yet done of CD4+, regulatory or CD8+ subsets, or of SARS-CoV-2-responsive or tetramer+ sorted cells. Patients with COVID-19 reportedly showed strongly skewed T cell receptor beta variable and joining gene usage. The recovered cohort had some 2,000 exclusive TCR clusters, including 30 to 40 low generation probability clusters.

V gave up 5 bases and J gave up 9 bases, with 8 bases separating them. CDR1 is MNHEY, CDR2 SVGEGT, per germline. This CDR3 spans 12 amino acids. This clonotype is labeled as medium-sized. Its specificity is not known. Each TRB amplification used roughly 220-550 ng of genomic DNA from blood. BIOMED2 TRB-A/B primer pools were used in multiplex TRB PCR. Using its own MiXCR run on the multiplex PCR reads, TCRdb lists one record per CDR3 protein. The sample lists about 3,100 distinct CDR3 sequences, over 20% occurring once. Source material: blood. The TCR originated in a human donor with active COVID-19. The rearrangement joins TRBV6-2 or TRBV6-3 to TRBJ1-6; D may be TRBD1 (6 bases). The CDR3 DNA follows: TGTGCCAGCAGTCGACAGGCTTCACCCCTCCACTTT. This codes for CASSRQASPLHF.